This note documents a single T cell receptor beta chain sequence. Its target antigen remains unknown. No quality values exist for individual bases; no much larger clone is one base distant. The data were produced on an Illumina NovaSeq 6000. cDNA libraries for TCRalpha and TCRbeta were prepared by 5'RACE using constant-segment primers, with sample barcodes and unique molecular identifiers added. RNA was extracted from every sample with Trizol reagent. Libraries were amplified in two PCR steps, with a second sample barcode and Illumina TruSeq adapters added in the second step. The libraries were sequenced on an Illumina NovaSeq using 2 x 150 bp paired-end reads. The authors' pipeline ran thus. Demultiplexing of reads and collapsing into UMI-guided consensus sequences were performed with migec v1.2.7. Using mixcr v2.1.11, the UMI consensuses were aligned to TRA and TRB V and J templates and assembled into clonotypes. Expanded or contracted clonotypes were those called significant by both edgeR and NoisET, with noise models trained on biological replicates. For edgeR calls, the thresholds were a false discovery rate-adjusted p below 0.01 and a log2 fold-change of 1. As an exploratory analysis of dynamics, max-normalized trajectories of the 1000 most abundant clonotypes were examined by PCA with hierarchical clustering. Each responding clone was given a CD4 or CD8 phenotype based on the CD4+ and CD8+ repertoires, which had been sequenced separately. In-frame beta chains were kept once TCRdb had trimmed the public reads at Q25 with fastp and called clones with MiXCR. Entries that share a CDR3 protein sequence are merged under the most common genes and DNA. The V and J calls follow TCRdb's processing rather than the paper's. This sample lists under 550,000 distinct CDR3 sequences; about a sixth were detected once. The biggest ten clones account for around a fifth of the sample.

Ficoll-Paque density gradient centrifugation was used to isolate PBMCs. From the cysteine up to the phenylalanine, the CDR3 has a length of 15 residues. This entry keeps only the CDR3 DNA: 45 bases, framed from base 1. The germline V gene encodes CDR1 SGHDT and CDR2 YYEEEE. Cut back by 3 bases and 8 bases, the V and J ends lie 20 bases apart. These data are taken from a study of T-cell memory formation after mild COVID-19 (dated by TCRdb to about 2021). General notes on the study: Most TCR sequence clusters were specific to one of the two donors. The cohort comprised two young, previously healthy adult volunteers, one female and one male. T-cell clones expanding and contracting after mild COVID-19 in a couple of donors were tracked by longitudinal TCRalpha and TCRbeta repertoire sequencing.

Summary of the overall study and its limitations: Some responding clones were found in pre-infection memory, which suggests that pre-existing cross-reactive memory T cells took part in the SARS-CoV-2 response. Contracting CD4+ clones appeared mostly in the CM and EM memory subsets, whereas CD8+ clones were enriched in EMRA. Clones contracting from day 15 to 85 had balanced CD4/CD8 phenotypes, while a second wave expanding from day 15 to 37 was biased towards CD4+. SARS-CoV-2 specificity was not confirmed for the second-wave clones peaking on day 37. Only two mild cases were covered by the study, and larger cohorts that include severe cases with pre-infection samples were considered necessary.

The rearrangement joined TRBV5-6 to TRBJ1-2; TRBD1 could be the D gene, as 6 bases match. Sample: PBMCs or a T cell subset sorted from them (not recorded which). The receptor was isolated from a man aged 18-30 years who had mild COVID-19 (a few samples of this study predate the infection). The sample titles of this study are shuffled in the database, so cell type and time point are left out; the donor was told from shared clones. The CDR3 in this case is CASSSLGQWANGYTF. The bases are TGTGCCAGCAGCTCCCTTGGACAGTGGGCCAACGGCTACACCTTC.